Following are 17 T cell receptor beta chains from one sample sequenced in a study of CD8 T cells in ankylosing spondylitis (dated by TCRdb to 2016 to 2017). Receptors were amplified or captured by 5' RACE. For sequencing, an Illumina HiSeq 2500 was employed. The public reads were run again by TCRdb, first through fastp at Q25 and then through MiXCR, and only productive beta chains were kept. CDR3 protein duplicates are merged, each entry listing the most common genes and DNA. Recorded for this sample are under 300,000 distinct CDR3 sequences; roughly 10% of them occurred a single time. Approximately 6.6% of the sample goes to the ten largest clones. Sample: blood, either unsorted or a sorted T cell fraction (not recorded which). These receptors originate from a male donor with ankylosing spondylitis or in good health (not recorded which).

This clonotype showed up just a few times. The V call is TRBV2, the J call TRBJ1-5; a weak D match, TRBD1 (5 bases). The CDR3 runs to 15 residues. Germline V gene data show CDR1 as SNHLY and CDR2 as FYNNEI. The ends were cut back, 3 bases at V and 1 base at J, with 10 bases in the middle. The CDR3 here is CASSEGTPSNQPQHF. As DNA, the CDR3 is TGTGCCAGCAGTGAGGGGACCCCGAGCAATCAGCCCCAGCATTTT.

This clonotype was seen repeatedly, ten times or more. V usage is TRBV20-1 and J usage is TRBJ2-1; D is unclear. From germline, CDR1 is DFQATT and CDR2 SNEGSKA (reference sequence). The CDR3 loop spans 14 amino acids. V lost 1 base and J lost 1, with 8 bases in between. CDR3: CSARAVRSYNEQFF. The CDR3 DNA sequence: TGCAGTGCTAGAGCTGTCCGATCCTACAATGAGCAGTTCTTC.

This clonotype was observed many times. This chain links TRBV5-1 with TRBJ1-1; D might be TRBD1 (5 bases). The CDR3 is 14 amino acids. V lost 2 bases to trimming and J lost 2 bases, with 10 bases between them. Germline CDR1 SGHRS, CDR2 YFSETQ. The CDR3 DNA is TGCGCCAGCAGCTTAGGGGACGATAACACTGAAGCTTTCTTT. This codes for CASSLGDDNTEAFF. Full variable domain (outside the CDR3, taken from reference TRBV5-1 and TRBJ1-1): KAGVTQTPRYLIKTRGQQVTLSCSPISGHRSVSWYQQTPGQGLQFLFEYFSETQRNKGNFPGRFSGRQFSNSRSEMNVSTLELGDSALYLCASSLGDDNTEAFFGQGTRLTVV.

A word on this clonotype: A read error is possible here, since a much larger clone lies one base away. V gene TRBV5-5 combines with J gene TRBJ2-1; D is possibly TRBD2 (6 bases). The CDR3 sequence is 13 residues long. Per germline, CDR1 SGHKS and CDR2 YYEKEE (reference sequence). This CDR3 reads CASSLYGGDEQIF. CDR3 nucleotides: TGTGCCAGCAGCTTGTACGGCGGGGATGAGCAGATCTTC.

The rearrangement joins TRBV20-1 to TRBJ2-5; D is unresolved. The V end lost 6 bases, the J end lost 5 bases, and 10 bases lay between the germline ends. Germline CDR1 DFQATT, CDR2 SNEGSKA (reference sequence). This CDR3 has 11 amino acids. CDR3 coding DNA: TGCAGTGCCCCCGTTGCGGAGACCCAGTACTTC. It translates to CSAPVAETQYF.

This clonotype was seen ten or more times. The gene calls are TRBV20-1 and TRBJ2-2; 9 bases match TRBD1. Per the germline V gene, CDR1 is DFQATT and CDR2 is SNEGSKA (reference sequence). CDR3 length: 16 residues. V shed 1 base, J shed 1 base, and the junction held 4 bases outside the gene matches. This CDR3 is CSARGGQGRNTGELFF. In DNA, the CDR3 is TGCAGTGCTAGAGGAGGACAGGGGCGGAACACCGGGGAGCTGTTTTTT.

This clonotype was seen a few times. V usage is TRBV7-9 and J usage is TRBJ2-7; D unresolved. V shed 3 bases and J shed 1 base, with 10 bases lying between them. Germline-derived CDR1 and CDR2 are SEHNR and FQNEAQ (reference sequence). The CDR3 length is 14 residues. The CDR3 protein is CASSFPLRSYEQYF. CDR3 DNA: TGTGCCAGCAGCTTTCCGTTACGATCCTACGAGCAGTACTTC.

At least ten counts were recorded for this clonotype. The chain uses TRBV28 and TRBJ2-3; the D gene is possibly TRBD2 (6 bases). Per germline, CDR1 MDHEN and CDR2 SYDVKM. The V end was cut by 2 bases, the J end by 5 bases, with 8 bases between. CDR3 length: 13 residues. CDR3 in amino acids: CASSLEGLDTQYF. The CDR3 DNA sequence: TGTGCCAGCAGTTTAGAGGGACTAGATACGCAGTATTTT.

In this sample, this clonotype turned up many times. V is TRBV6-6 and J is TRBJ1-5; D gene unclear. The CDR3 is 12 residues long. Between the trimmed V and J ends, which lost 2 bases and 5 bases, there was a span of 4 bases. Germline loops: CDR1 MNHNY, CDR2 SVGAGI (reference sequence). CDR3 in DNA: TGTGCCAGCAGTTACCGTGATCAGCCCCAGCATTTT. Translating it yields CASSYRDQPQHF.

This chain connects TRBV5-1 to TRBJ1-1; a possible D gene is TRBD1 (5 bases). Trimming shortened V by 3 bases and J by 5 bases, and 17 bases separated the two germline ends. Germline CDR1 SGHRS, CDR2 YFSETQ. The CDR3 has 15 amino acids. This CDR3 is CASSSSGFRGTEAFF. Written as DNA, the CDR3 is TGCGCCAGCAGCTCCTCAGGGTTTCGTGGGACTGAAGCTTTCTTT. The full variable domain, its missing parts supplied by reference TRBV5-1 and TRBJ1-1, is KAGVTQTPRYLIKTRGQQVTLSCSPISGHRSVSWYQQTPGQGLQFLFEYFSETQRNKGNFPGRFSGRQFSNSRSEMNVSTLELGDSALYLCASSSSGFRGTEAFFGQGTRLTVV.

This chain links TRBV7-3 with TRBJ2-1; 8 positions agree with TRBD2. The V gene's germline CDR1 is SGHTA and CDR2 FQGTGA. The V segment lost 6 bases and the J segment 5 bases; nucleotides outside the gene matches: 3. The CDR3 consists of 13 residues. The CDR3 spells CASSRGGNNEQFF. CDR3 in DNA: TGTGCCAGCAGTCGGGGGGGAAACAATGAGCAGTTCTTC.

In this sample, this clonotype turned up a few times. This chain connects TRBV6-5 to TRBJ2-5; tentatively, D is TRBD2 (5 bases). The CDR3 covers 15 residues. The V end was cut by 2 bases, the J end by 5 bases, with 15 bases between. From germline, CDR1 is MNHEY and CDR2 SVGAGI. Written as DNA, the CDR3 is TGTGCCAGCAGTTACGCCGAAGTTCGCGGGGAGACCCAGTACTTC. As protein: CASSYAEVRGETQYF.

The rearrangement joins TRBV27 to TRBJ2-7, with 10 bases lining up with TRBD1. V dropped 8 bases and J dropped 5; count of bases not matched to a gene: 6. Germline loops: CDR1 MNHEY, CDR2 SMNVEV (reference sequence). CDR3 length: 13 residues. CDR3 DNA sequence: TGTGCCAGCTGGGGACAGGGGCTGAACGAGCAGTACTTC. Its translation: CASWGQGLNEQYF.

This clonotype was seen repeatedly, ten times or more. This chain joins TRBV9 and TRBJ2-1; possibly TRBD2 for D (6 bases). V was clipped by 0 bases and J by 9 bases, with 13 bases between them. Germline V lookup: CDR1 SGDLS, CDR2 YYNGEE. There are 14 residues in the CDR3. The CDR3 DNA reads TGTGCCAGCAGCGTAGACCTGGGCGGGGCTGAGCAGTTCTTC. This codes for CASSVDLGGAEQFF.

This clonotype was found many times. The V call is TRBV11-2, the J call TRBJ2-3; tentatively, D is TRBD2 (6 bases). Germline loops: CDR1 SGHAT, CDR2 FQNNGV. The CDR3 extends over 15 amino acids. Trimming took 2 bases from V and 1 from J, leaving 10 bases between them. The CDR3 spells CASSLRSGGTDTQYF. The CDR3 DNA sequence: TGTGCCAGCAGCTTACGGTCGGGGGGCACAGATACGCAGTATTTT.

Only a few counts were recorded for this clonotype. V gene TRBV5-1 combines with J gene TRBJ2-5; 8 positions match TRBD1. Losses at the gene ends were 5 bases for V and 5 bases for J; bases not matched to a gene: 8. Germline assignment: CDR1 SGHRS and CDR2 YFSETQ. The CDR3 runs 14 residues. For the CDR3, the DNA is TGCGCCAGCAGTCGGGGACAGGTTGGGGAGACCCAGTACTTC. Translated, it gives CASSRGQVGETQYF.

This clonotype was found many times. This chain joins TRBV15 and TRBJ2-7, with a possible D match to TRBD2 (6 bases). There are 13 residues in the CDR3. The V gene's germline CDR1 is LNHNV and CDR2 YYDKDF (reference sequence). Trimming cost V 0 bases and J 5 bases, with 8 bases left between them. In nucleotides, the CDR3 is TGTGCCACCAGCAGAGATAGGGAGGACGAGCAGTACTTC. It codes for CATSRDREDEQYF.